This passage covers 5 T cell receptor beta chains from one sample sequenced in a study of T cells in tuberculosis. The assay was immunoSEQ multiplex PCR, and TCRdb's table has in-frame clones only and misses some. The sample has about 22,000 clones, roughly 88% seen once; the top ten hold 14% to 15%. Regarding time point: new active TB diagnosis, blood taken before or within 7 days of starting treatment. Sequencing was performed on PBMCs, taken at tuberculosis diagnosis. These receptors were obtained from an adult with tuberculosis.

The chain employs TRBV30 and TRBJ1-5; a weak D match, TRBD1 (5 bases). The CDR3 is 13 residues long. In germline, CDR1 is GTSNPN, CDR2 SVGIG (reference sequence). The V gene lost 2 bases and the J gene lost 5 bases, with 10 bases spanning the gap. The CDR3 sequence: CAWSLGGDQPQHF. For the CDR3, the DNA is TGTGCCTGGAGTTTGGGGGGAGATCAGCCCCAGCATTTT.

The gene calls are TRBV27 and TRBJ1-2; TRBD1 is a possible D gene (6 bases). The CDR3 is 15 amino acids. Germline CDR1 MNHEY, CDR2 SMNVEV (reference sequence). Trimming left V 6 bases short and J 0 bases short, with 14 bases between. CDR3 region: CASRSTGLANYGYTF. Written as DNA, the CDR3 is TGTGCCAGCAGATCCACAGGGTTGGCTAACTATGGCTACACCTTC.

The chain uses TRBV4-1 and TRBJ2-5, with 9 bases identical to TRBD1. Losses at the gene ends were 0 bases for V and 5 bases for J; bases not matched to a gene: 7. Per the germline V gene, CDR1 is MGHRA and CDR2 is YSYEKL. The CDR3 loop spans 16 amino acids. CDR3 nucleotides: TGCGCCAGCAGCCAAGAGTGGGACAGGGTGGGGGAGACCCAGTACTTC. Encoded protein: CASSQEWDRVGETQYF.

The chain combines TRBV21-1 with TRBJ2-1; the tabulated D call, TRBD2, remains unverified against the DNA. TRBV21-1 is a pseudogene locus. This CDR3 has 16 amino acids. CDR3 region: CASSNGYLAGVNEQFF. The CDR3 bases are TGTGCCAGCAGCAATGGCTATCTAGCGGGGGTGAATGAGCAGTTCTTC.

The CDR3 loop reads CASRGQGSLNYGYTF. The CDR3 region has the DNA TGTGCCAGCAGGGGACAGGGATCCCTTAACTATGGCTACACCTTC. This sequence joins TRBV6-1 and TRBJ1-2; TRBD1 matches 9 bases. CDR1 and CDR2 (germline): MNHNS, SASEGT. Losses at the gene ends were 6 bases for V and 1 base for J; bases not matched to a gene: 6. The CDR3 loop spans 15 amino acids.